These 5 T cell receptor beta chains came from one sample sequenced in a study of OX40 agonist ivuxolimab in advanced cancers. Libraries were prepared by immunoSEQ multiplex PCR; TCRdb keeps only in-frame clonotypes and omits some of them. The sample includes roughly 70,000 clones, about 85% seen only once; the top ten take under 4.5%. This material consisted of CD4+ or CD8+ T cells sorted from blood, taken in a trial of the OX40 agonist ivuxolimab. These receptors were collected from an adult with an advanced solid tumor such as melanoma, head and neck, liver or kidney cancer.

CDR3 coding DNA: TGTGCCAGCAGCTTATCAGTCAGCTATGGCTACACCTTC. Protein: CASSLSVSYGYTF. The chain uses TRBV7-9 and TRBJ1-2; D is uncertain. V shed 2 bases and J shed 4 bases, with 8 bases lying between them. The germline gives CDR1 SEHNR, CDR2 FQNEAQ (reference sequence). The CDR3 runs 13 residues.

CDR3 amino acids: CAWSVRAGGKRPTEAFF. The CDR3 DNA sequence: TGTGCCTGGAGTGTACGGGCAGGGGGGAAAAGGCCCACTGAAGCTTTCTTT. J is TRBJ1-1 and V is TRBV30, with TRBD1 matching 7 bases. J gave up 4 bases and V 0 bases, and 14 bases lay outside the gene matches. This CDR3 has 17 amino acids. CDR1 is GTSNPN and CDR2 is SVGIG in the germline V gene (reference sequence).

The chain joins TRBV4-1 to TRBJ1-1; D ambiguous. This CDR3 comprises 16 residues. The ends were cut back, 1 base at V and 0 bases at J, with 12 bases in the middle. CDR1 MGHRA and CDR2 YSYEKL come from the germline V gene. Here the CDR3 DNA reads TGCGCCAGCAGCCAAGCGAACATGGGCATGAACACTGAAGCTTTCTTT. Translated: CASSQANMGMNTEAFF.

The CDR3: CASGLTSAQETQYF. DNA for the CDR3: TGTGCCAGCGGGCTGACTAGCGCACAAGAGACCCAGTACTTC. This chain joins TRBV6-6 and TRBJ2-5; TRBD2 aligns across 8 bases. Unmatched junction bases numbered 7, after V lost 8 bases and J lost 2 bases. The CDR3 length is 14 residues. Germline loops: CDR1 MNHNY, CDR2 SVGAGI (reference sequence).

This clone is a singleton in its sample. The DNA of the CDR3 is TGCGCCAGCAGTGCTGGTCTTTCTGCCTACGAGCAGTACTTC. Translated, it gives CASSAGLSAYEQYF. The chain recombines TRBV10-1 with TRBJ2-7, with D unresolved. Trimming shortened V by 4 bases and J by 2 bases, and 12 bases separated the two germline ends. This CDR3 contains 14 residues. CDR1 WNHNN and CDR2 SYGVQD come from the germline V gene (reference sequence).